Sequencing of this T cell receptor (beta chain) was carried out in a study of T cell responses to AZD1222 COVID-19 vaccine. TCRdb's table, derived via immunoSEQ multiplex PCR, lists solely in-frame clones and lacks some. This sample has 150,000 or so clones, with more than 90% found just once. This receptor was identified in an adult in good health. The sequencing here drew on peripheral blood, taken on day 0 of AZD1222 vaccination.

The CDR3 DNA reads as TGTGCCAGCAGTTACACACGGACAGGGGGTGGCTACACCTTC. It encodes CASSYTRTGGGYTF. V usage is TRBV6-5 and J usage is TRBJ1-2; 10 nucleotides line up with TRBD1. V was clipped by 2 bases and J by 7 bases; unmatched bases: 4. The CDR3 spans 14 residues. Germline V gene lookup returns CDR1 MNHEY and CDR2 SVGAGI.